Below are 18 T cell receptor beta chains sequenced from a single sample in a study of sequential checkpoint blockade in melanoma. Repertoires were generated with immunoSEQ multiplex PCR, while TCRdb's copy carries only in-frame clones and drops some. Counted here are a few thousand clones, 20% occurring once; the ten biggest clones make up about 25%. Specified treatment: randomized to nivolumab then ipilimumab (arm A) or the reverse (arm B). This material consisted of tumor tissue (inferred from file names), taken from a patient given nivolumab and ipilimumab in sequence. These receptors were obtained from a human donor with melanoma.

The V call is TRBV6-8, the J call TRBJ1-4, with D hard to call. Germline V gene sequence: CDR1 MNHGY, CDR2 SAAAGT. V was trimmed by 7 bases and J by 1 base, leaving 10 bases between them. CDR3 size: 14 residues. CDR3 loop: CASTRRETNEKLFF. The CDR3 DNA follows: TGTGCCAGCACCAGGAGAGAAACTAATGAAAAACTGTTTTTT.

The chain joins TRBV6-8 to TRBJ2-3; 14 bases align to TRBD2. This CDR3 comprises 17 residues. In germline, CDR1 is MNHGY, CDR2 SAAAGT. Trimming at V came to 10 bases and at J to 0 bases, leaving 9 bases not matched to a gene. CDR3 sequence (DNA): TGTGCCATCACCGGACTAGCGGGAGGAGGGAGCACAGATACGCAGTATTTT. This encodes CAITGLAGGGSTDTQYF.

The CDR3 loop is CASKGSSYNSPLHF. In DNA, the CDR3 is TGTGCCAGTAAGGGGAGCTCCTATAATTCACCCCTCCACTTT. V gene TRBV19 combines with J gene TRBJ1-6; a possible D gene is TRBD1 (5 bases). Germline V gene lookup returns CDR1 LNHDA and CDR2 SQIVND (reference sequence). The ends were cut back, 7 bases at V and 0 bases at J, with 7 bases in the middle. The CDR3 has 14 amino acids. The entire variable domain, with the rest obtained from reference TRBV19 and TRBJ1-6, is as follows: DGGITQSPKYLFRKEGQNVTLSCEQNLNHDAMYWYRQDPGQGLRLIYYSQIVNDFQKGDIAEGYSVSREKKESFPLTVTSAQKNPTAFYLCASKGSSYNSPLHFGNGTRLTVT.

This chain joins TRBV29-1 and TRBJ1-1; D gene ambiguous. The CDR3 covers 13 residues. The ends were cut back, 4 bases at V and 1 base at J, with 10 bases in the middle. Germline values: CDR1 SQVTM, CDR2 ANQGSEA. In nucleotides, the CDR3 is TGCAGCGTTGGAGGGAGATGGAACACTGAAGCTTTCTTT. Its translation is CSVGGRWNTEAFF. The full variable domain, with the rest looked up from reference TRBV29-1 and TRBJ1-1, is SAVISQKPSRDICQRGTSLTIQCQVDSQVTMMFWYRQQPGQSLTLIATANQGSEATYESGFVIDKFPISRPNLTFSTLTVSNMSPEDSSIYLCSVGGRWNTEAFFGQGTRLTVV.

In its sample, this clone ranks as medium-sized. This sequence joins TRBV6-8 and TRBJ2-1; D perhaps matches TRBD2 (6 bases). V lost 6 bases and J 3 bases, leaving 15 bases between the germline ends. Germline V gives CDR1 MNHGY, CDR2 SAAAGT. The CDR3 is 15 residues long. CDR3 sequence reads: CASSPFAGSYNEQFF. The CDR3 DNA reads as TGTGCCAGCAGCCCCTTCGCGGGGAGCTACAATGAGCAGTTCTTC.

The V gene is TRBV9, the J gene TRBJ2-7, with TRBD2 matching 9 bases. The CDR3 is 14 residues long. Unmatched junction bases numbered 3, after V lost 0 bases and J lost 5 bases. CDR1 is SGDLS, CDR2 YYNGEE, per germline. The CDR3 region has the DNA TGTGCCAGCAGCGTAGTTAGCGGGAGTAACGAGCAGTACTTC. Protein: CASSVVSGSNEQYF.

This chain joins TRBV18 and TRBJ2-7; 12 bases line up with TRBD2. Per the germline V gene, CDR1 is KGHSH and CDR2 is LQKENI. CDR3 length: 15 amino acids. Trimming at V came to 3 bases and at J to 5 bases, leaving 5 bases not matched to a gene. The CDR3 spells CASSPRTSGANEQYF. CDR3 bases: TGTGCCAGCTCACCCCGGACTAGCGGGGCCAACGAGCAGTACTTC.

This clone is classed as large. This sequence joins TRBV6-8 and TRBJ2-3; possible D gene TRBD1, 6 bases. The CDR3 length is 13 residues. CDR1 and CDR2 (germline): MNHGY, SAAAGT. V was pared by 4 bases and J by 7 bases, with 12 bases between. The CDR3, as DNA: TGTGCCAGCAGTTTCGGGGACAAATATACGCAGTATTTT. This codes for CASSFGDKYTQYF.

This clone is termed hyperexpanded. The chain employs TRBV11-3 and TRBJ1-6, with a tentative D call TRBD1 (5 bases). Between the trimmed V and J ends, which lost 3 bases and 7 bases, there was a span of 10 bases. CDR3 length: 14 residues. Germline CDR1 SGHNT, CDR2 YENEEA. The CDR3 here is CASSLGGRNSPLHF. The CDR3, as DNA: TGTGCCAGCAGCTTGGGGGGACGGAATTCACCCCTCCACTTT.

The J gene is TRBJ2-7, the V gene TRBV28; 14 bases align to TRBD2. After removal of 5 bases from V and 7 bases from J, the junction contained 4 bases not matched to a gene. Germline values: CDR1 MDHEN, CDR2 SYDVKM. The CDR3 has 14 amino acids. This CDR3 is CASSTGTSGREQYF. In DNA, the CDR3 is TGTGCCAGCAGTACCGGGACTAGCGGGAGAGAGCAGTACTTC.

Judged by abundance, this clone is medium-sized. The J gene is TRBJ1-1, the V gene TRBV11-3; 7 positions agree with TRBD1. This CDR3 is built from 14 residues. Germline lookup yields CDR1 SGHNT and CDR2 YENEEA. After removal of 5 bases from V and 5 bases from J, the junction contained 8 bases not matched to a gene. The CDR3 nucleotides are TGTGCCAGCAGCCAAGTCCAGGGGGATACTGAAGCTTTCTTT. Amino acid sequence: CASSQVQGDTEAFF.

In this sample, this clone turned up many times. This chain uses TRBV6-4 with TRBJ2-7; D might be TRBD1 (6 bases). The CDR3 covers 11 residues. Germline V gene data show CDR1 as MRHNA and CDR2 as SNTAGT. Trimming shortened V by 8 bases and J by 3 bases, and 8 bases separated the two germline ends. CDR3: CASYRDYEQYF. Written as DNA, the CDR3 is TGTGCCAGCTACAGGGACTACGAGCAGTACTTC.

There are a few counts of this clone. The V gene is TRBV9, the J gene TRBJ2-5, with TRBD2 as a possible D gene (5 bases). Between the trimmed V and J ends, which lost 0 bases and 0 bases, there was a span of 12 bases. The CDR3 contains 16 residues. Germline CDR1 and CDR2: SGDLS and YYNGEE. The CDR3 loop reads CASSVGRGWNQETQYF. The DNA for the CDR3 is TGTGCCAGCAGCGTAGGAAGAGGGTGGAACCAAGAGACCCAGTACTTC.

This clone is medium-sized. This rearrangement joins TRBV4-1 to TRBJ1-1; no definite D call. CDR1 and CDR2 (germline): MGHRA, YSYEKL. This CDR3 is built from 12 residues. V was pared by 5 bases and J by 1 base, with 5 bases between. The CDR3 DNA follows: TGCGCCAGCAGCTTGCGGAACACTGAAGCTTTCTTT. Translating it yields CASSLRNTEAFF.

There are many counts of this clone. The chain combines TRBV11-3 with TRBJ1-2, with a weak D call TRBD1 (5 bases). CDR1 and CDR2 (germline): SGHNT, YENEEA. This CDR3 has 15 amino acids. The V end lost 5 bases, the J end lost 4 bases, and 17 bases lay between the germline ends. The CDR3 DNA follows: TGTGCCAGCAGCCAATCTGTCGGGGGTAGCTATGGCTACACCTTC. Its translation: CASSQSVGGSYGYTF.

This sequence joins TRBV9 and TRBJ2-3; 8 bases match TRBD2. Per the germline V gene, CDR1 is SGDLS and CDR2 is YYNGEE. Germline trimming cut 7 bases from V and 2 bases from J; bases unmatched to any gene: 6. The CDR3 length is 14 residues. The CDR3 DNA reads as TGTGCCAGCGGGTTAGCGGGGCCCACAGATACGCAGTATTTT. This codes for CASGLAGPTDTQYF.

The chain recombines TRBV30 with TRBJ1-5; 9 bases map to TRBD1. J lost 6 bases, V lost 2 bases, and 8 bases had no gene match. Germline CDR1 GTSNPN, CDR2 SVGIG (reference sequence). The CDR3 covers 15 residues. The CDR3 sequence: CAWSPRDRGIQPQHF. Here the CDR3 DNA reads TGTGCCTGGAGTCCTCGAGACAGGGGGATTCAGCCCCAGCATTTT.

The chain carries TRBV6-1 and TRBJ2-1; D is undetermined. The CDR3 loop spans 17 amino acids. Per germline, CDR1 MNHNS and CDR2 SASEGT. V lost 0 bases and J lost 3, with 15 bases in between. The DNA for the CDR3 is TGTGCCAGCAGTGAAGCTCCCCCCCCCAGTAGCTACAATGAGCAGTTCTTC. This translates into CASSEAPPPSSYNEQFF.